Described below is a single TCR beta chain sequence and its context. The clone's antigen remains unknown. It has no much larger one-base neighbor in the sample; base qualities were not kept. The TCR beta CDR3 regions were amplified from RNA transcripts. A first-round RT-PCR of the TCR CDR3 used the HTBI primer set with the Qiagen OneStep RT-PCR kit. The libraries were constructed in a second round of multiplex PCR and then size-selected and purified. The libraries were sequenced on an Illumina HiSeq2000 using paired-end 100 bp reads. Turning to the authors' computational methods: SOAPnuke was used to process the raw data, with reads discarded if the reads contained adapters or uncalled bases, had a mean Phred below 15, or lacked an exact constant-primer or identifier match. High-quality paired reads were merged using COPE v1.2.5, and each unique nucleotide sequence was defined as a clonotype. MiTCR v1.1 was used to align clonotypes to the IMGT TRBV, TRBD and TRBJ reference segments. The analysis was restricted to V-J combinations with a frequency above 0.0001, which together covered just over 98% of the repertoires. The TCS score was defined as the ratio of F50 (clonal expansion) to E x V (chaos), calculated using BLOSUM62-based TCRdist between CDR3 peptides within each V-J. Welch's t-statistics and random forest reduced roughly 500 V-J features to fewer than 15, which were used in a naive Bayes classifier (R e1071). The public reads were run again by TCRdb, first through fastp at Q25 and then through MiXCR, and only productive beta chains were kept. Each CDR3 protein gets just one entry, which takes the most common genes and DNA from the rows behind it. TCRdb, rather than the study authors, made the V and J calls. Present in this sample are some 360,000 distinct CDR3 sequences, about 14% of which were seen just once. The top ten clonotypes cover more than 9.5% of the sample.

The data derive from a study of T cells in Graves' hyperthyroidism and ophthalmopathy (dated by TCRdb to the late 2010s). The study in broad terms: Peripheral blood was sampled at the time of initial diagnosis, prior to any treatment. The 75 to 100 discovery patients were randomly divided into training and test sets at a 7:3 ratio. In over five Graves' hyperthyroidism patients, the study also compared T-cell repertoires from thyroid tissue with T-cell repertoires from blood. After blood sampling, hyperthyroidism patients were treated with methimazole at a starting dose of 30 mg daily, and ophthalmopathy patients were treated with high-dose intravenous methylprednisolone. To identify distinguishing TCR V-J signatures, a discovery cohort of about a hundred patients was used, comprising 40 to 45 with Graves' ophthalmopathy and approximately 57 with stable Graves' hyperthyroidism. TCR Vbeta CDR3 sequencing of 130 to 150 peripheral blood samples (about 45 ophthalmopathy, about 74 hyperthyroidism and roughly 17 progressor patients) is reported in the paper. Prospective prediction of ophthalmopathy was tested in an independent validation cohort consisting of 18 hyperthyroidism patients and 17 patients who later progressed to ophthalmopathy. Study-wide conclusions, independent of this receptor: In cross-validation, a model built on a 13 V-J signature told ophthalmopathy apart from stable hyperthyroidism with 87.88% sensitivity and about 81% specificity, and in testing the same model reached 80%/75%. Sample size was not statistically predetermined, and investigators were not blinded to group allocation. In validation, the model predicted progression to ophthalmopathy with roughly 70% sensitivity and 72% to 85% specificity, a median of about 6 months before onset. Most expanded thyroid clonotypes (frequency above 0.001) were also detected in blood, a finding suggesting that blood repertoires may reflect thyroid immune responses.

Relative to germline, V is 4 bases shorter and J is 4 bases shorter, with 12 bases between their ends. Per the germline V gene, MDHEN is the CDR1 and SYDVKM is the CDR2. Measured from the cysteine to the phenylalanine, the CDR3 is 14 residues long. This entry keeps only the CDR3 DNA: 42 bases, framed from base 1. Stable Graves' hyperthyroidism was defined as the absence of progression to ophthalmopathy over 18 months of follow-up. Hyperthyroidism patients were aged 18 to 65 years and newly diagnosed, with disease duration of less than 2 months. Patients with uncontrolled infections, other autoimmune diseases, pregnancy or lactation were excluded. Diagnoses were based on clinical symptoms, serum thyroxine and TRAb, thyroid ultrasound and orbital computed tomography. PBMCs were separated from 10 ml of fresh peripheral blood using Ficoll-Paque density gradient centrifugation. Total RNA was extracted with Trizol reagent, and quality was checked on an Agilent 2100 Bioanalyzer.

Sequencing was carried out using blood. The chain links TRBV28 with TRBJ2-3, with the D gene uncertain. The sequence was collected from a woman aged 60 to 75 with Graves' hyperthyroidism. The nucleotides read TGTGCCAGCAGTTCCCCGTGGTCCGCAGATACGCAGTATTTT. Its protein reads: CASSSPWSADTQYF.